This is a list of T cell receptor beta chains from one sample in a study of T-cell memory formation after mild COVID-19. From the 5' RACE reads, TCRdb called clonotypes with MiXCR, one entry per CDR3 protein. The sample lists a few hundred thousand distinct CDR3 sequences, less than 20% occurring once. Sequenced: PBMCs or a T cell subset sorted from them (not recorded which). These TCRs come from a man aged 18-30 years who had mild COVID-19 (a few samples of this study predate the infection). Cell type and time point are not known. Both conserved end residues are part of each CDR3. Fields, in order: V gene, D gene, J gene, clone size, CDR3 protein, CDR3 DNA. The D gene is left open where the match is weak. Some rows have no size entry. The others give once, few or many, or a class for an expanded clone.

V gene: TRBV7-2
D gene: .
J gene: TRBJ1-6
clone size: few
CDR3 protein: CASSPINRGSPLHF
CDR3 DNA: TGTGCCAGCAGCCCCATAAATCGGGGTTCACCCCTCCACTTT

V gene: TRBV6-6
D gene: TRBD2
J gene: TRBJ2-5
clone size: many
CDR3 protein: CASRPTSGGMAYQETQYF
CDR3 DNA: TGTGCCAGCAGGCCAACTAGCGGGGGCATGGCGTACCAAGAGACCCAGTACTTC

V gene: TRBV20-1
D gene: TRBD2
J gene: TRBJ2-1
clone size: .
CDR3 protein: CSAPWGSGGNEQFF
CDR3 DNA: TGCAGTGCTCCTTGGGGTAGCGGGGGCAATGAGCAGTTCTTC

V gene: TRBV13
D gene: .
J gene: TRBJ1-5
clone size: .
CDR3 protein: CASSLEARQPQHF
CDR3 DNA: TGTGCCAGCAGCTTAGAGGCGAGGCAGCCCCAGCATTTT

V gene: TRBV30
D gene: .
J gene: TRBJ2-5
clone size: few
CDR3 protein: CAWSGDQETQYF
CDR3 DNA: TGTGCCTGGAGTGGGGACCAAGAGACCCAGTACTTC

V gene: TRBV5-1
D gene: .
J gene: TRBJ2-5
clone size: few
CDR3 protein: CASGHRGGGTQYF
CDR3 DNA: TGCGCCAGCGGACACAGGGGCGGGGGGACCCAGTACTTC

V gene: TRBV11-2
D gene: TRBD2
J gene: TRBJ2-1
clone size: many
CDR3 protein: CASRPLRGVIRGEQFF
CDR3 DNA: TGTGCCAGCAGACCCTTGCGGGGGGTCATCCGGGGTGAGCAGTTCTTC

V gene: TRBV6-5
D gene: .
J gene: TRBJ2-7
clone size: .
CDR3 protein: CASRRTIWEQYF
CDR3 DNA: TGTGCCAGCAGACGGACAATCTGGGAGCAGTACTTC

V gene: TRBV12-3/TRBV12-4
D gene: .
J gene: TRBJ2-5
clone size: .
CDR3 protein: CASSRPGGLETQYF
CDR3 DNA: TGTGCCAGCAGTCGCCCCGGGGGGCTAGAGACCCAGTACTTC

V gene: TRBV6-1
D gene: .
J gene: TRBJ1-1
clone size: few
CDR3 protein: CASSEASLYAFF
CDR3 DNA: TGTGCCAGCAGTGAAGCCTCCCTTTATGCTTTCTTT

V gene: TRBV5-1
D gene: .
J gene: TRBJ2-7
clone size: .
CDR3 protein: CASSLVPGNEQYF
CDR3 DNA: TGCGCCAGCAGCTTGGTGCCAGGGAACGAGCAGTACTTC

V gene: TRBV4-3
D gene: TRBD2
J gene: TRBJ2-3
clone size: many
CDR3 protein: CASSQSLPASGDTQYF
CDR3 DNA: TGCGCCAGCAGCCAATCCCTTCCGGCTAGCGGGGATACGCAGTATTTT

V gene: TRBV9
D gene: .
J gene: TRBJ2-1
clone size: .
CDR3 protein: CASSVAERTSSYNEQFF
CDR3 DNA: TGTGCCAGCAGCGTAGCAGAGCGGACGAGCTCCTACAATGAGCAGTTCTTC

V gene: TRBV4-1
D gene: .
J gene: TRBJ2-3
clone size: .
CDR3 protein: CASSQEPGKKYF
CDR3 DNA: TGCGCCAGCAGCCAAGAGCCGGGTAAAAAGTATTTT

V gene: TRBV11-1
D gene: .
J gene: TRBJ2-2
clone size: once
CDR3 protein: CASSSRKGDGGELFF
CDR3 DNA: TGTGCCAGCAGCTCCCGGAAGGGGGACGGCGGGGAGCTGTTTTTT

V gene: TRBV20-1
D gene: .
J gene: TRBJ1-2
clone size: .
CDR3 protein: CSARSLVGPNSGYTF
CDR3 DNA: TGCAGTGCTAGAAGCCTCGTTGGTCCCAATTCCGGCTACACCTTC

V gene: TRBV20-1
D gene: .
J gene: TRBJ1-2
clone size: many
CDR3 protein: CSASGGYTF
CDR3 DNA: TGCAGTGCTAGTGGTGGCTACACCTTC

V gene: TRBV28
D gene: TRBD1
J gene: TRBJ2-2
clone size: few
CDR3 protein: CASSLVQGNTGELFF
CDR3 DNA: TGTGCCAGCAGTTTGGTACAGGGGAACACCGGGGAGCTTTTTTTT

V gene: TRBV27
D gene: .
J gene: TRBJ2-3
clone size: many
CDR3 protein: CASSLLGGRTDTQYF
CDR3 DNA: TGTGCCAGCAGTTTATTGGGGGGGCGCACAGATACGCAGTATTTT

V gene: TRBV6-5
D gene: TRBD1
J gene: TRBJ2-2
clone size: few
CDR3 protein: CASRGQGATGELFF
CDR3 DNA: TGCGCCAGCAGGGGACAGGGGGCGACCGGGGAGCTGTTTTTT

V gene: TRBV5-5
D gene: .
J gene: TRBJ1-1
clone size: few
CDR3 protein: CASSRAGRDTEAFF
CDR3 DNA: TGTGCCAGCAGCCGCGCGGGTAGGGACACTGAAGCTTTCTTT

V gene: TRBV12-3/TRBV12-4
D gene: .
J gene: TRBJ1-4
clone size: few
CDR3 protein: CASSKTGLSEKLFF
CDR3 DNA: TGTGCCAGCAGTAAAACAGGGTTGAGTGAAAAACTGTTTTTT

V gene: TRBV4-3
D gene: TRBD2
J gene: TRBJ2-7
clone size: .
CDR3 protein: CASSQDISGGWYEQYF
CDR3 DNA: TGCGCCAGCAGCCAAGATATTAGCGGGGGTTGGTACGAGCAGTACTTC

V gene: TRBV6-2/TRBV6-3
D gene: TRBD2
J gene: TRBJ2-7
clone size: .
CDR3 protein: CASRTRLAGTLSYEQYF
CDR3 DNA: TGTGCCAGCAGAACCCGACTAGCGGGGACTCTCTCCTACGAGCAGTACTTC

V gene: TRBV11-2
D gene: TRBD2
J gene: TRBJ2-3
clone size: .
CDR3 protein: CAFAHSAGGARDTQYF
CDR3 DNA: TGTGCCTTCGCCCATTCTGCCGGGGGGGCCAGAGATACGCAGTATTTT

V gene: TRBV5-6
D gene: .
J gene: TRBJ1-5
clone size: .
CDR3 protein: CASSRHGQPQHF
CDR3 DNA: TGTGCCAGCAGCCGCCATGGGCAGCCCCAGCATTTT

V gene: TRBV4-3
D gene: TRBD1
J gene: TRBJ2-7
clone size: .
CDR3 protein: CASSQEVTLGQGAYEQYF
CDR3 DNA: TGCGCCAGCAGCCAAGAGGTGACCCTTGGACAGGGAGCCTACGAGCAGTACTTC

V gene: TRBV20-1
D gene: TRBD2
J gene: TRBJ2-5
clone size: few
CDR3 protein: CSARWGGETQYF
CDR3 DNA: TGCAGTGCTAGATGGGGGGGAGAGACCCAGTACTTC

V gene: TRBV4-1
D gene: .
J gene: TRBJ1-5
clone size: few
CDR3 protein: CASSQLWNQPQHF
CDR3 DNA: TGCGCCAGCAGCCAATTGTGGAATCAGCCCCAGCATTTT

V gene: TRBV7-6
D gene: .
J gene: TRBJ2-1
clone size: .
CDR3 protein: CASSLGFGGRGIGEQFF
CDR3 DNA: TGTGCCAGCAGCTTAGGTTTCGGTGGCAGGGGTATTGGTGAGCAGTTCTTC

V gene: TRBV9
D gene: .
J gene: TRBJ2-2
clone size: .
CDR3 protein: CASSSTGATGELFF
CDR3 DNA: TGTGCCAGCAGCTCGACAGGAGCTACCGGGGAGCTGTTTTTT

V gene: TRBV7-4
D gene: .
J gene: TRBJ2-7
clone size: few
CDR3 protein: CASSFPSEQYF
CDR3 DNA: TGTGCCAGCAGCTTTCCTTCCGAGCAGTACTTC

V gene: TRBV2
D gene: .
J gene: TRBJ1-1
clone size: many
CDR3 protein: CASSSRLNTEAFF
CDR3 DNA: TGTGCCAGCAGCTCCAGACTGAACACTGAAGCTTTCTTT